The 32 T cell receptor beta chains below come from one sample, sequenced in a study of beta chain features in type 1 diabetes. Investigators reverse transcribed all isolated RNA, so they sequenced expressed TCRB transcripts. Only in-frame clones appear in the TCRdb table, and some are missing; sequencing was by immunoSEQ multiplex PCR. The data hold under 450,000 clones, with 11% to 15% observed a single time. The sequencing sample was made of naive CD4+ T cells from blood. These receptors were taken from a man aged 30-40 years in good health.

The chain employs TRBV5-4 and TRBJ2-3; 8 bases line up with TRBD1. From germline, CDR1 is SGHNT and CDR2 YYREEE (reference sequence). This CDR3 comprises 14 residues. Trimming cost V 5 bases and J 4 bases; bases outside gene matches: 6. The CDR3 DNA is TGTGCCAGCAGGAAGGACAGGGATTCAGATACGCAGTATTTT. This translates into CASRKDRDSDTQYF.

The chain joins TRBV5-1 to TRBJ1-1; tentative D call: TRBD1 (5 bases). Trimming took off 5 bases at V and 3 bases at J, with 14 bases between the two ends. The CDR3 has 14 amino acids. Germline CDR1 SGHRS, CDR2 YFSETQ. The CDR3 coding sequence is TGCGCCAGCAGAGGTTTATTGGGGGACACTGAAGCTTTCTTT. Its protein is CASRGLLGDTEAFF.

The rearrangement links TRBV7-9 to TRBJ2-4; D possibly corresponds to TRBD1 (5 bases). The CDR3 covers 15 residues. Trimming stripped 1 base from V and 1 base from J, with 8 bases between. CDR1 is SEHNR, CDR2 FQNEAQ, per germline (reference sequence). The DNA of the CDR3 is TGTGCCAGCAGCTTAGTAGGGGCGGCCAAAAACATTCAGTACTTC. Amino acid sequence: CASSLVGAAKNIQYF.

The table lists this clone with a few counts. In DNA form, the CDR3 reads TGTGCCAGCAGTCCAGACACCCGAAATAACAATGAGCAGTTCTTC. It specifies CASSPDTRNNNEQFF. J is TRBJ2-1 and V is TRBV7-9; no clear D gene. V lost 6 bases and J 5 bases, leaving 17 bases between the germline ends. CDR3 length: 15 residues. Germline-derived CDR1 and CDR2 are SEHNR and FQNEAQ (reference sequence).

Note on this clone: One junction end disagrees with the germline gene, perhaps due to a read error. The gene calls are TRBV7-3 and TRBJ2-1; 15 nucleotides align to TRBD2. CDR3 length: 20 residues. The germline V gene has CDR1 SGHTA and CDR2 FQGTGA. The DNA of the CDR3 is TGTGCCAGCAGTTTAAGCCCTGGACTAGCGGGAGGGAGCTCCTACAATGAGCAGTTCTTC. It yields the protein CASSLSPGLAGGSSYNEQFF. The variable domain in full, with the rest retrieved from reference TRBV7-3 and TRBJ2-1, is GAGVSQTPSNKVTEKGKYVELRCDPISGHTALYWYRQSLGQGPEFLIYFQGTGAADDSGLPNDRFFAVRPEGSVSTLKIQRTERGDSAVYLCASSLSPGLAGGSSYNEQFFGPGTRLTVL.

In its sample, this clone was seen a few times. The rearrangement uses TRBV11-2 and TRBJ1-6, with a tentative D call TRBD1 (5 bases). Germline V CDR1 and CDR2: SGHAT, FQNNGV. CDR3 length equals 13 residues. Trimming shortened V by 8 bases and J by 9 bases, and 14 bases separated the two germline ends. The CDR3 DNA reads as TGTGCCAGCGAATCAGGGCACGGTTCACCCCTCCACTTT. This codes for CASESGHGSPLHF. Supplemented by reference TRBV11-2 and TRBJ1-6, the full variable domain reads EAGVAQSPRYKIIEKRQSVAFWCNPISGHATLYWYQQILGQGPKLLIQFQNNGVVDDSQLPKDRFSAERLKGVDSTLKIQPAKLEDSAVYLCASESGHGSPLHFGNGTRLTVT.

V gene TRBV7-9 combines with J gene TRBJ2-7; D is undetermined. The ends were cut back, 1 base at V and 6 bases at J, with 10 bases in the middle. The CDR3 runs 13 residues. Per the germline V gene, CDR1 is SEHNR and CDR2 is FQNEAQ (reference sequence). As DNA, the CDR3 is TGTGCCAGCAGCTTAGGAGAGCCGGGCGAGCAGTACTTC. This gives the protein CASSLGEPGEQYF.

The V gene is TRBV5-1, the J gene TRBJ1-2; 7 positions match TRBD1. Germline values: CDR1 SGHRS, CDR2 YFSETQ. Unmatched junction bases numbered 4, after V lost 4 bases and J lost 4 bases. The CDR3 has 13 residues. Here the CDR3 reads CASSPGQTYGYTF. The CDR3 nucleotides are TGCGCCAGCAGCCCGGGACAGACCTATGGCTACACCTTC.

V usage is TRBV5-1 and J usage is TRBJ2-7; TRBD1 matches at 9 bases. Germline CDR1 and CDR2: SGHRS and YFSETQ. After removal of 2 bases from V and 3 bases from J, the junction contained 9 bases not matched to a gene. CDR3 length: 16 residues. CDR3 sequence reads: CASSLKTGQGIYEQYF. CDR3 in DNA: TGCGCCAGCAGCTTAAAAACGGGACAGGGCATCTACGAGCAGTACTTC.

The chain is built from TRBV4-3 and TRBJ2-7; 8 nucleotides line up with TRBD1. The ends lost 0 bases at V and 2 bases at J; junction bases unmatched: 0. CDR3 length: 14 amino acids. CDR1 LGHNA and CDR2 YSLEER come from the germline V gene. The CDR3 nucleotides read TGCGCCAGCAGCCAAGACAGGGGGCCCTACGAGCAGTACGTC. This gives the protein CASSQDRGPYEQYV.

This clone occurred once. The chain combines TRBV2 with TRBJ1-2; tentatively, D is TRBD1 (5 bases). Trimming stripped 6 bases from V and 3 bases from J, with 14 bases between. Germline CDR1 is SNHLY and CDR2 is FYNNEI. The CDR3 extends over 14 amino acids. In DNA, the CDR3 is TGTGCCAGCAGCCTAGACAGAGACCACTATGGCTACACCTTC. It codes for CASSLDRDHYGYTF.

The gene calls are TRBV9 and TRBJ2-2; D not certain. The CDR3 length is 15 residues. Per germline, CDR1 SGDLS and CDR2 YYNGEE. Trimming pared 0 bases from V and 13 bases from J, leaving 19 bases between. The CDR3 is CASSVAPTGATSLFF. DNA for the CDR3: TGTGCCAGCAGCGTAGCCCCGACCGGCGCCACGTCGCTGTTTTTT.

A few counts support this clone. V is TRBV14 and J is TRBJ1-4, with D maybe TRBD1 (6 bases). The CDR3 contains 14 residues. Germline values: CDR1 SGHDN, CDR2 FVKESK. Trimming took off 4 bases at V and 7 bases at J, with 13 bases between the two ends. CDR3 in amino acids: CASSPWGRPEKLFF. CDR3 DNA: TGTGCCAGCAGCCCTTGGGGGCGCCCTGAAAAACTGTTTTTT.

In its sample, this clone was seen a few times. This chain links TRBV5-6 with TRBJ2-4; D uncertain. This CDR3 contains 17 residues. V was trimmed by 2 bases and J by 1 base, leaving 16 bases between them. From germline, CDR1 is SGHDT and CDR2 YYEEEE. The CDR3 protein is CASSLAGRSEAKNIQYF. The CDR3 DNA sequence: TGTGCCAGCAGCTTAGCCGGAAGGTCCGAGGCCAAAAACATTCAGTACTTC.

This rearrangement joins TRBV5-6 to TRBJ1-5; a weak D match, TRBD1 (5 bases). This CDR3 is 13 amino acids long. The germline CDR1 and CDR2 sequences are SGHDT and YYEEEE. The V and J ends lost 4 bases and 5 bases respectively, with 10 bases between them. CDR3 region: CASSGDSYQPQHF. CDR3 in DNA: TGTGCCAGCAGCGGAGACAGTTATCAGCCCCAGCATTTT. Combining the CDR3 with reference TRBV5-6 and TRBJ1-5 gives the whole variable domain DAGVTQSPTHLIKTRGQQVTLRCSPKSGHDTVSWYQQALGQGPQFIFQYYEEEERQRGNFPDRFSGHQFPNYSSELNVNALLLGDSALYLCASSGDSYQPQHFGDGTRLSIL.

V gene TRBV7-9 combines with J gene TRBJ2-7; no definite D call. The CDR3 is 14 residues long. Germline-derived CDR1 and CDR2 are SEHNR and FQNEAQ (reference sequence). Trimming left V 2 bases short and J 2 bases short, with 10 bases between. The CDR3, as DNA: TGTGCCAGCAGCTTACCCACCAGCCCCTACGAGCAGTACGTC. As protein: CASSLPTSPYEQYV.

This clone was seen a handful of times. The CDR3, as DNA: TGTGCCAGCAGCTACTCTAGCGGGAGCGCGAATGAGCAGTTCTTC. Translating it yields CASSYSSGSANEQFF. V is TRBV14 and J is TRBJ2-1; 10 bases fit TRBD2. With 5 bases clipped from V and 7 bases from J, the junction kept 8 bases outside the gene matches. The CDR3 contains 15 residues. Germline CDR1 SGHDN, CDR2 FVKESK. Complete variable domain (other parts from reference TRBV14 and TRBJ2-1): EAGVTQFPSHSVIEKGQTVTLRCDPISGHDNLYWYRRVMGKEIKFLLHFVKESKQDESGMPNNRFLAERTGGTYSTLKVQPAELEDSGVYFCASSYSSGSANEQFFGPGTRLTVL.

The genes are TRBV9 and TRBJ2-1; tentative D call: TRBD2 (6 bases). V lost 4 bases, J lost 0 bases, and 17 bases lay in between. The CDR3 contains 17 residues. Germline values: CDR1 SGDLS, CDR2 YYNGEE. The CDR3: CASSPWAGGVSYNEQFF. In DNA form, the CDR3 reads TGTGCCAGCAGCCCCTGGGCCGGCGGGGTCTCCTACAATGAGCAGTTCTTC.

Only a few counts were recorded for this clone. The chain has TRBV5-4 and TRBJ2-6; D remains ambiguous. The CDR3 contains 17 residues. Germline V gives CDR1 SGHNT, CDR2 YYREEE (reference sequence). Trimming stripped 0 bases from V and 0 bases from J, with 10 bases between. The CDR3 nucleotides are TGTGCCAGCAGCTTGGCAGGCGGAGCCTCTGGGGCCAACGTCCTGACTTTC. Its protein product is CASSLAGGASGANVLTF. The entire variable domain, with the rest obtained from reference TRBV5-4 and TRBJ2-6, is as follows: ETGVTQSPTHLIKTRGQQVTLRCSSQSGHNTVSWYQQALGQGPQFIFQYYREEENGRGNFPPRFSGLQFPNYSSELNVNALELDDSALYLCASSLAGGASGANVLTFGAGSRLTVL.

The chain carries TRBV4-2 and TRBJ1-1, with D possibly TRBD1 on 6 matching bases. This CDR3 is 16 amino acids long. V was pared by 7 bases and J by 3 bases, with 21 bases between. The V gene's germline CDR1 is LGHNA and CDR2 YNFKEQ. This CDR3 reads CASKGVGAVLDTEAFF. The CDR3 coding sequence is TGTGCCAGCAAGGGGGTAGGGGCGGTCTTGGACACTGAAGCTTTCTTT.

As concerns this clone: The sample contains more than one DNA sequence encoding this CDR3. The chain joins TRBV29-1 to TRBJ1-5; 9 nucleotides match TRBD1. The V gene's germline CDR1 is SQVTM and CDR2 ANQGSEA. V gave up 4 bases and J gave up 0 bases; unmatched junction bases: 4. The CDR3 loop spans 15 amino acids. Written as DNA, the CDR3 is TGCAGCGTTGGAAGGACAGGGGATAGCAATCAGCCCCAGCATTTT. Its translation is CSVGRTGDSNQPQHF.

This chain connects TRBV11-2 to TRBJ2-3; D is unresolved. Germline CDR1 is SGHAT and CDR2 is FQNNGV. CDR3 length equals 15 residues. Trimming shortened V by 0 bases and J by 0 bases, and 7 bases separated the two germline ends. This CDR3 is CASSLDVVSTDTQYF. Here the CDR3 DNA reads TGTGCCAGCAGCTTAGATGTAGTGAGCACAGATACGCAGTATTTT.

V and J are TRBV30 and TRBJ2-3; a possible D gene is TRBD2 (5 bases). The CDR3 spans 15 residues. V gave up 3 bases and J gave up 1 base, with 14 bases separating them. CDR1 GTSNPN and CDR2 SVGIG come from the germline V gene (reference sequence). The CDR3 loop is CAWSLRMRGTDTQYF. CDR3 nucleotides: TGTGCCTGGAGCCTCCGGATGAGGGGCACAGATACGCAGTATTTT.

This clone appeared a few times. CDR3 region: CASERDRTDTQYF. DNA of the CDR3: TGTGCCTCCGAGCGGGACCGCACAGATACGCAGTATTTT. J is TRBJ2-3 and V is TRBV30, with 7 positions matching TRBD2. V shed 7 bases and J 1 base; nucleotides not matched to a gene: 5. Germline V gene lookup returns CDR1 GTSNPN and CDR2 SVGIG (reference sequence). The CDR3 covers 13 residues.

The rearrangement links TRBV30 to TRBJ1-2; D gene ambiguous. Germline loops: CDR1 GTSNPN, CDR2 SVGIG (reference sequence). The CDR3 is 16 residues long. V was shortened by 0 bases and J by 0 bases, with 14 bases between the two germline ends. The CDR3 region is CAWSVRRRSPNYGYTF. CDR3 DNA sequence: TGTGCCTGGAGTGTACGTAGACGGAGCCCTAACTATGGCTACACCTTC. Based on the CDR3 plus reference TRBV30 and TRBJ1-2, the full variable domain is SQTIHQWPATLVQPVGSPLSLECTVEGTSNPNLYWYRQAAGRGLQLLFYSVGIGQISSEVPQNLSASRPQDRQFILSSKKLLLSDSGFYLCAWSVRRRSPNYGYTFGSGTRLTVV.

This clone has more than one count but fewer than ten. This chain connects TRBV7-6 to TRBJ1-1; D uncertain. The CDR3 sequence is 15 residues long. Deletions cut 1 base from V and 1 base from J, with 10 bases between. Germline V CDR1 and CDR2: SGHVS, FNYEAQ. The CDR3 here is CASSLEARANTEAFF. CDR3 DNA: TGTGCCAGCAGCTTAGAGGCCAGAGCGAACACTGAAGCTTTCTTT.

There are a few counts of this clone. The chain links TRBV10-3 to TRBJ2-3; TRBD1 agrees at 8 bases. The CDR3 consists of 15 residues. V dropped 4 bases and J dropped 2; count of bases not matched to a gene: 5. Germline CDR1 and CDR2: ENHRY and SYGVKD. The CDR3 DNA follows: TGTGCCATCAGTGCCCTGGACAGGGCCACAGATACGCAGTATTTT. It specifies CAISALDRATDTQYF.

The chain uses TRBV11-3 and TRBJ2-5, with unresolved D. Germline V gives CDR1 SGHNT, CDR2 YENEEA. The CDR3 consists of 12 residues. Trimming took off 4 bases at V and 0 bases at J, with 3 bases between the two ends. The CDR3 bases are TGTGCCAGCAGCTCCCACCAAGAGACCCAGTACTTC. Translated, it gives CASSSHQETQYF.

The chain uses TRBV15 and TRBJ1-2; TRBD1 might be the D (5 bases). Germline assignment: CDR1 LNHNV and CDR2 YYDKDF (reference sequence). CDR3 length equals 13 residues. The V end lost 6 bases, the J end lost 7 bases, and 15 bases lay between the germline ends. For the CDR3, the DNA is TGTGCCACCAGTCCAGATCAGGGAAGTGGCTACACCTTC. Translating it yields CATSPDQGSGYTF.

This CDR3 is CASSVTGNNEQFF. DNA for the CDR3: TGCGCCAGCAGTGTTACAGGGAATAATGAGCAGTTCTTC. This chain joins TRBV5-1 and TRBJ2-1; the D gene is possibly TRBD1 (6 bases). CDR3 length equals 13 residues. Germline CDR1 is SGHRS and CDR2 is YFSETQ. V shed 5 bases and J shed 7 bases, with 13 bases lying between them. The whole variable domain, remainder taken from reference TRBV5-1 and TRBJ2-1, is KAGVTQTPRYLIKTRGQQVTLSCSPISGHRSVSWYQQTPGQGLQFLFEYFSETQRNKGNFPGRFSGRQFSNSRSEMNVSTLELGDSALYLCASSVTGNNEQFFGPGTRLTVL.

The chain has TRBV4-1 and TRBJ2-5; D is ambiguous. Germline assignment: CDR1 MGHRA and CDR2 YSYEKL. This CDR3 contains 14 residues. V shed 0 bases and J shed 0 bases, with 5 bases lying between them. The CDR3 is CASSQDPDQETQYF. The CDR3 coding sequence is TGCGCCAGCAGCCAAGATCCCGACCAAGAGACCCAGTACTTC.

This chain links TRBV4-3 with TRBJ2-5; TRBD2 matches at 12 bases. Germline trimming cut 0 bases from V and 5 bases from J; bases unmatched to any gene: 16. CDR1 and CDR2 from the germline V gene are LGHNA and YSLEER. This CDR3 contains 20 residues. CDR3 protein: CASSQDPSGGALGFSETQYF. In nucleotides, the CDR3 is TGCGCCAGCAGCCAAGATCCTAGCGGGGGGGCCCTTGGTTTTAGCGAGACCCAGTACTTC.